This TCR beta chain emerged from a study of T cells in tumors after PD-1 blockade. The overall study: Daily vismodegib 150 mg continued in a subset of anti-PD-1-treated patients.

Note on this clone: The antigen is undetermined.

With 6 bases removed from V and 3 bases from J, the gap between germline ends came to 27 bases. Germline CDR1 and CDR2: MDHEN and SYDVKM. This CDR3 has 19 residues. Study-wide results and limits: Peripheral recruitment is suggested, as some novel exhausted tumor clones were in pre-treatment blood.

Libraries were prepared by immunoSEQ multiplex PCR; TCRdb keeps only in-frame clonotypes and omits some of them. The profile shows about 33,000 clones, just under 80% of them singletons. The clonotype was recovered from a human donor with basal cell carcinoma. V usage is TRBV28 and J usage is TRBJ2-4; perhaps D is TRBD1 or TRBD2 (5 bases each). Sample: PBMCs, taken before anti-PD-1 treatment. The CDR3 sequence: CASRLGAAGWGMGKNIQYF. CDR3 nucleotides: TGTGCCAGCAGGCTTGGGGCCGCTGGCTGGGGGATGGGCAAAAACATTCAGTACTTC.